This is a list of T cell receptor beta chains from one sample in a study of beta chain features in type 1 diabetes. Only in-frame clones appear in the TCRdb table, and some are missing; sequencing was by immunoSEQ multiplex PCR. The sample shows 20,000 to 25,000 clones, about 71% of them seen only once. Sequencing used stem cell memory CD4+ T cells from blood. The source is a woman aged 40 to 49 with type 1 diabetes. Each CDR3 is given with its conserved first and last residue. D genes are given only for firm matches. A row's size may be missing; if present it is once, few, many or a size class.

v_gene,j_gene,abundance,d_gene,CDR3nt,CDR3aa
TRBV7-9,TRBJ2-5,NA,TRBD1,TGTGCCAGCAGCGACAGGGAAGAGACCCAGTACTTC,CASSDREETQYF
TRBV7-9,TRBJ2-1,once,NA,TGTGCCAGCAGCGTAAGCGAGGACAACTACAATGAGCAGTTCTTC,CASSVSEDNYNEQFF
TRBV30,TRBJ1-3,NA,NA,TGTGCCTGGAGCGGCCCAGGACAGACTGGAAACACCATATATTTT,CAWSGPGQTGNTIYF
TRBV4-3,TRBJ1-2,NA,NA,TGCGCCAGCAGCCAAGGTATCCTGTATGGCTACACCTTC,CASSQGILYGYTF
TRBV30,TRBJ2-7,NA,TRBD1,TGTGCCTGGAGCAGGGGGCCGGGCGAGCAGTACTTC,CAWSRGPGEQYF
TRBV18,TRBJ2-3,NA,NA,TGTGCCAGCTCACCTCCTGTTACAGATACGCAGTATTTT,CASSPPVTDTQYF
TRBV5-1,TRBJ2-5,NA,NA,TGCGCCAGCAGCTTCGGGGTCGGCGAGACCCAGTACTTC,CASSFGVGETQYF
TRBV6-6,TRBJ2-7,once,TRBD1,TGTGCCAGCAGCCCTCGGACAGGGATGCTCTACGAGCAGTACTTC,CASSPRTGMLYEQYF
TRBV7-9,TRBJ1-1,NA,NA,TGTGCCAGCAGCCCTAATGGGGGGGCATTGAACACTGAAGCTTTCTTT,CASSPNGGALNTEAFF
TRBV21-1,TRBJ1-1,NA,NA,TGTGCCAGCCAAACAGAGCTGGGCACTGAAGCTTTCTTT,CASQTELGTEAFF
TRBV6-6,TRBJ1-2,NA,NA,TGTGCCAGCAGGAGAGAGAGCTATGGCTACACCTTC,CASRRESYGYTF
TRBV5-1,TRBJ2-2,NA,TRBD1,TGCGCCAGCAGCTTGGCGGACAGGAGCACCGGGGAGCTGTTTTTT,CASSLADRSTGELFF
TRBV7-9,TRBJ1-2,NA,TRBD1,TGTGCCAGCAGTTCGGGACAGGGCGGGGCTGGCTACACCTTC,CASSSGQGGAGYTF
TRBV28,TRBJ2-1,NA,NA,TGTGCCAGCAGTCCGCAGGACACGTACAATGAGCAGTTCTTC,CASSPQDTYNEQFF
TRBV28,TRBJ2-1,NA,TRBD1,TGTGCCAGCAGAGACGACAGGGGTCTCAATGAGCAGTTCTTC,CASRDDRGLNEQFF
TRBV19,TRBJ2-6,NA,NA,TGTGCCAGTAAGGAGGGGGCGGACGGGGCCAACGTCCTGACTTTC,CASKEGADGANVLTF
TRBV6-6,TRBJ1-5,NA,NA,TGTGCCAGCAGTTACTCAGCTAGGAATACGGGTCAGCCCCAGCATTTT,CASSYSARNTGQPQHF
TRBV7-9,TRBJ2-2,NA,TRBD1,TGTGCCAGCAGCCCTGCTCTAGGGACAGGGGGGACCGGGGAGCTGTTTTTT,CASSPALGTGGTGELFF
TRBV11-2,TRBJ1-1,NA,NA,TGTGCCAGCAGCCTCCGGTTCGGTGACACTGAAGCTTTCTTT,CASSLRFGDTEAFF
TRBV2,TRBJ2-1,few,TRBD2,TGTGCCAGCAGGCGTCTAGCGGGGGGGTTTTACAATGAGCAGTTCTTC,CASRRLAGGFYNEQFF
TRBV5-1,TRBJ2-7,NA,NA,TGCGCCAGCAGCCAAGTTCACGCAGGGGGAGGCTACGAGCAGTACTTC,CASSQVHAGGGYEQYF
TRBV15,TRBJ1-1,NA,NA,TGTGCCACCAGCCCTCCTTCCTGGAGGGACCACACTGAAGCTTTCTTT,CATSPPSWRDHTEAFF
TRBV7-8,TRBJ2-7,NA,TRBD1,TGTGCCAGCAGCTCCCGACAGGGCCTGGACGAGCAGTACTTC,CASSSRQGLDEQYF
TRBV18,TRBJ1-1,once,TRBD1,TGTGCCAGCTCACCCATGGAGGGGGCACTAGAAGCTTTCTTT,CASSPMEGALEAFF
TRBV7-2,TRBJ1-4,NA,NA,TGTGCCAGCAGCTCTCCCGTTCGAGAGGGAAAACTGTTTTTT,CASSSPVREGKLFF
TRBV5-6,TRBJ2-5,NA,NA,TGTGCCAGCAGCTCCGGTCCTGGCGGAGAGACCCAGTACTTC,CASSSGPGGETQYF
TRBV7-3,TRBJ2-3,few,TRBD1,TGTGCCAGCAGCTTACAAGGGGGCCTTGATACGCAGTATTTT,CASSLQGGLDTQYF
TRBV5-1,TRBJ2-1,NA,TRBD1,TGCGCCAGCAGCTCACGACAGGGAACTTACAATGAGCAGTTCTTC,CASSSRQGTYNEQFF
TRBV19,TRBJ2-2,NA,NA,TGTGCCAGTAGTATAAATAGCCTGGTGACCGGGGAGCTGTTTTTT,CASSINSLVTGELFF
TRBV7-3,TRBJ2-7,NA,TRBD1,TGTGCCAGCAGCTCCTACAGGGGACCCTACGAGCAGTACTTC,CASSSYRGPYEQYF
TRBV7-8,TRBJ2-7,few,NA,TGTGCCAGCAGCTTGGCCCACGACTACGAGCAGTACTTC,CASSLAHDYEQYF
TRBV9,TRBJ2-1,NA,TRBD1,TGTGCCAGCAGCGTATCAGGGGGCACGGAATACAATGAGCAGTTCTTC,CASSVSGGTEYNEQFF
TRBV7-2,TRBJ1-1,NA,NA,TGTGCCAGCAGCTTCCAGATGAACACTGAAGCTTTCTTT,CASSFQMNTEAFF
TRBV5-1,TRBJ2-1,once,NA,TGCGCCAGCAGCTTGAACCAGGGCGTCCAAAATGAGCAGTTCTTC,CASSLNQGVQNEQFF
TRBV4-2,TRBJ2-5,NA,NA,TGTGCCAGCAGCTTGAGCCGGGAGACCCAGTACTTC,CASSLSRETQYF
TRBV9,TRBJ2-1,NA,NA,TGTGCCAGCACCCGAACCGGGGACTCCTACAATGAGCAGTTCTTC,CASTRTGDSYNEQFF
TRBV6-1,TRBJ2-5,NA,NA,TGTGCCAGCAGTCCACAGGGATCCGGAGAGACCCAGTACTTC,CASSPQGSGETQYF
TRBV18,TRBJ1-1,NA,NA,TGTGCCAGCTCACCAACAGGGCTTGACACTGAAGCTTTCTTT,CASSPTGLDTEAFF
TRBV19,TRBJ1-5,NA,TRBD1,TGTGCTACGGGACAGGGGAAAAATCAGCCCCAGCATTTT,CATGQGKNQPQHF
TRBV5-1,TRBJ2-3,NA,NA,TGCGCCAGCAGCCACGGAGAGACAGATACGCAGTATTTT,CASSHGETDTQYF
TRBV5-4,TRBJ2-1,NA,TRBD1,TGTGCCAGCAGCTTGGCGGACAGGGGGCACAATGAGCAGTTCTTC,CASSLADRGHNEQFF
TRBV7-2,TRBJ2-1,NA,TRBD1,TGTGCCAGCAGCTTAGTTGGGACAGGGGGCTACAATGAGCAGTTCTTC,CASSLVGTGGYNEQFF
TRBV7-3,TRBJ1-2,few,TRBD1,TGTGCCAGCAGCTCCTTGACAGGGTTTACGAATGGCTACACCTTC,CASSSLTGFTNGYTF
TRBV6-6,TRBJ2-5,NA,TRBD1,TGTGCCAGCAGCCCGACAGGGGAAGAGACCCAGTACTTC,CASSPTGEETQYF
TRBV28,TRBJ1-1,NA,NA,TGTGCCGGCGGAAAGGGAGGCACTGAAGCTTTCTTT,CAGGKGGTEAFF
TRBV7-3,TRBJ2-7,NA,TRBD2,TGTGCCAGCAGCCCGTCCGCGGGAGCTTCGTGGGAGCAGTACTTC,CASSPSAGASWEQYF
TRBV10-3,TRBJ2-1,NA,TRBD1,TGTGCCATCAGTGAGTCGGCAATCACAGGGGGACACAATGAGCAGTTCTTC,CAISESAITGGHNEQFF
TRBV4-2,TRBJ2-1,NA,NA,TGTGCCAGCAGCCAAGATCGGTGGTCTAGCGACTACAATGAGCAGTTCTTC,CASSQDRWSSDYNEQFF
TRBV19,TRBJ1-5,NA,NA,TGTGCCAGTAGTCAAGGACAGTATAGCAATCAGCCCCAGCATTTT,CASSQGQYSNQPQHF
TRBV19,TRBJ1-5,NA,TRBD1,TGTGCCAGTAACCCGGACAGGGGAGGCAATCAGCCCCAGCATTTT,CASNPDRGGNQPQHF
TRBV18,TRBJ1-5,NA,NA,TGTGCCAGCTCACACGGGAGGAATCAGCCCCAGCATTTT,CASSHGRNQPQHF
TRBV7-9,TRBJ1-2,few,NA,TGTGCCAGCAGCCAAGGACGGGGGGAGCAGGGCTATGGCTACACCTTC,CASSQGRGEQGYGYTF
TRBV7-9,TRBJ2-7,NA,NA,TGTGCCAGCAGACGGGGATACGAGCAGTACTTC,CASRRGYEQYF
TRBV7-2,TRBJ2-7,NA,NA,TGTGCCAGCAGCTTAGGAGTGGGCTTCTCCTACGAGCAGTACTTC,CASSLGVGFSYEQYF
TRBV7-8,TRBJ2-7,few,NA,TGTGCCAGCAGCTTAATGGCAGGGAACTACGAGCAGTACTTC,CASSLMAGNYEQYF
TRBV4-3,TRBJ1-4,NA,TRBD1,TGCGCCAGCGGACAGGGGTATCCTGCAACTAATGAAAAACTGTTTTTT,CASGQGYPATNEKLFF